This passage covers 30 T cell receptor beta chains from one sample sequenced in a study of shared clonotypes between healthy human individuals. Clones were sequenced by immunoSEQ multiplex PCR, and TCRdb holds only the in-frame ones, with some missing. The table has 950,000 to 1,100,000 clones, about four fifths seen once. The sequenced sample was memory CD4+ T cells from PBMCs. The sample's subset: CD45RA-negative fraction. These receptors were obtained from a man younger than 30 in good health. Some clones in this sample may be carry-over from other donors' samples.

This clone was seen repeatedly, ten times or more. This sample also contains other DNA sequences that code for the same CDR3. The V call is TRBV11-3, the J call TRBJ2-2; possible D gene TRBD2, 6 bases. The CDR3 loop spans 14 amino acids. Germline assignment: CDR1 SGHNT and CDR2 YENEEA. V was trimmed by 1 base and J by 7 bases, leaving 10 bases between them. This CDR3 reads CASSLAGGVGELFF. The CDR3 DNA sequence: TGTGCCAGCAGCTTAGCCGGAGGGGTCGGGGAGCTGTTTTTT.

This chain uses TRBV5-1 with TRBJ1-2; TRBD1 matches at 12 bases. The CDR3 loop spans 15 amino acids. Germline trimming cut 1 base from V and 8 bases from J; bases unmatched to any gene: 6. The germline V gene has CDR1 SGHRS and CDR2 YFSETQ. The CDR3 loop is CASSLRDRGLEGYTF. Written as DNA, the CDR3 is TGCGCCAGCAGCTTGAGGGACAGGGGGCTTGAGGGCTACACCTTC.

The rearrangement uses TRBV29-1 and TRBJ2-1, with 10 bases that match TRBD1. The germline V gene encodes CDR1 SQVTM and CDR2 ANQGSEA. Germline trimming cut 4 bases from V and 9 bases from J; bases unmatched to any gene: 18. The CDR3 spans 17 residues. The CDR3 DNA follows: TGCAGCGTTGGGGGGCTGACAGGGGGCCCATTGTCGGGTGAGCAGTTCTTC. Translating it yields CSVGGLTGGPLSGEQFF.

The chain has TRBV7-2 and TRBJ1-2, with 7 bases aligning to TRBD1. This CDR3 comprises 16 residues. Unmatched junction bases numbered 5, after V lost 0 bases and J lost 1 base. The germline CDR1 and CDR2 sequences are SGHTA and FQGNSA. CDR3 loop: CASSLAGTVLNYGYTF. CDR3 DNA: TGTGCCAGCAGCTTAGCCGGGACAGTTCTTAACTATGGCTACACCTTC.

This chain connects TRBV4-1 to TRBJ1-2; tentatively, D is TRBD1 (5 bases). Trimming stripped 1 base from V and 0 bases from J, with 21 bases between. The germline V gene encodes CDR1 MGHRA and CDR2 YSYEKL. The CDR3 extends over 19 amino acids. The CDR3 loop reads CASSQASRGRAATNYGYTF. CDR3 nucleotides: TGCGCCAGCAGCCAAGCTTCGAGGGGCAGGGCAGCCACTAACTATGGCTACACCTTC.

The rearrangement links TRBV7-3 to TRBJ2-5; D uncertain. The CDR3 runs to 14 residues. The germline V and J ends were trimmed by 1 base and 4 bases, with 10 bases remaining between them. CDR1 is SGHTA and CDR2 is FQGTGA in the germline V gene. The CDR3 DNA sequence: TGTGCCAGCAGCTTAAGATCCCGCCGAGAGACCCAGTACTTC. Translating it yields CASSLRSRRETQYF.

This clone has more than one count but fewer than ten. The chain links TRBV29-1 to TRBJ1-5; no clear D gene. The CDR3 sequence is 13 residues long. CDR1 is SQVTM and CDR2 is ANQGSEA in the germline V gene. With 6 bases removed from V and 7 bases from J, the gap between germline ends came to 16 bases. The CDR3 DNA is TGCAGCGTGGGAGACGGTCTGGGGCAGCCCCAGCATTTT. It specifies CSVGDGLGQPQHF.

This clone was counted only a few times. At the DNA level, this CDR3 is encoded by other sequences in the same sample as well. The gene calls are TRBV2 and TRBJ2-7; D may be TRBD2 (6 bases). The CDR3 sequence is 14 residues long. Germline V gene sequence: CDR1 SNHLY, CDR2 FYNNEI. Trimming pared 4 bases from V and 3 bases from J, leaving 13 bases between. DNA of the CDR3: TGTGCCAGCAGTGTTTACGGGAGTCTCTACGAGCAGTACTTC. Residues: CASSVYGSLYEQYF.

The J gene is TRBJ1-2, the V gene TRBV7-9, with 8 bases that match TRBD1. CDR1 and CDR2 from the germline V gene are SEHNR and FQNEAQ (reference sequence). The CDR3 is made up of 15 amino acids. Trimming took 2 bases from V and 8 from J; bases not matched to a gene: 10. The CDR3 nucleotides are TGTGCCAGCAGCTTATCCCCGCAGGGGGCAGGGGGCTACACCTTC. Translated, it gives CASSLSPQGAGGYTF. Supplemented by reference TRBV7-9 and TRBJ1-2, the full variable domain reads DTGVSQNPRHKITKRGQNVTFRCDPISEHNRLYWYRQTLGQGPEFLTYFQNEAQLEKSRLLSDRFSAERPKGSFSTLEIQRTEQGDSAMYLCASSLSPQGAGGYTFGSGTRLTVV.

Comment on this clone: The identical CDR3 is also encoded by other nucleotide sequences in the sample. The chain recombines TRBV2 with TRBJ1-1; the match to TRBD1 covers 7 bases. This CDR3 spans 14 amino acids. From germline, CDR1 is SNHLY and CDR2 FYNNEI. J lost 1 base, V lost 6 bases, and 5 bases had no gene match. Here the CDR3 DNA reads TGTGCCAGCAGCCGAGGACAGGCGAACACTGAAGCTTTCTTT. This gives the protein CASSRGQANTEAFF.

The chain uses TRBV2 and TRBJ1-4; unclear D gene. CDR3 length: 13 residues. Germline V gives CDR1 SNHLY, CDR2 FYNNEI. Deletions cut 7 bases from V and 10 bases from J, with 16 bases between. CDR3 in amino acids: CASMFPSAGKLFF. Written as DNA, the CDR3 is TGTGCCAGCATGTTCCCATCGGCGGGAAAACTGTTTTTT. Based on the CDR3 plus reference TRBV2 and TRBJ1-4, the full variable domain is EPEVTQTPSHQVTQMGQEVILRCVPISNHLYFYWYRQILGQKVEFLVSFYNNEISEKSEIFDDQFSVERPDGSNFTLKIRSTKLEDSAMYFCASMFPSAGKLFFGSGTQLSVL.

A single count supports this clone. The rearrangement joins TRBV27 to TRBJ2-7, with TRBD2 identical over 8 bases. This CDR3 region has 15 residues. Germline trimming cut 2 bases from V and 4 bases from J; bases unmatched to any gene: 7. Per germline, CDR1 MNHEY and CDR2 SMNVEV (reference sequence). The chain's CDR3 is CASSLTAGGSYEQYF. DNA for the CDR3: TGTGCCAGCAGTTTAACGGCGGGAGGCTCATACGAGCAGTACTTC.

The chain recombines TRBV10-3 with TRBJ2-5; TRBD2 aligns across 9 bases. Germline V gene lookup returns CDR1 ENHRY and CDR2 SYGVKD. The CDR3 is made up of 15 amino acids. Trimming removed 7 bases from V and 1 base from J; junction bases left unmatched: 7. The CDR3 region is CAITASGDRQETQYF. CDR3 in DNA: TGTGCCATCACCGCTAGCGGGGACCGCCAAGAGACCCAGTACTTC.

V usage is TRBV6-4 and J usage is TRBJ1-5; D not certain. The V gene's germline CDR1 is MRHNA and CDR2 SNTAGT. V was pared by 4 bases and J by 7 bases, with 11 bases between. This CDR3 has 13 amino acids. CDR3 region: CASSAEVGQPQHF. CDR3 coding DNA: TGTGCCAGCAGTGCCGAGGTCGGACAGCCCCAGCATTTT.

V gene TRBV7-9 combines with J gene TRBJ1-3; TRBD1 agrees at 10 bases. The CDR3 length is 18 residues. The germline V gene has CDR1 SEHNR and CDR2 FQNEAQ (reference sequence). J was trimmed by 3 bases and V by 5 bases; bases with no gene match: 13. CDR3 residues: CASSPTGQGRISGNTIYF. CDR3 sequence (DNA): TGTGCCAGCAGCCCCACGGGACAGGGGCGGATAAGTGGAAACACCATATATTTT.

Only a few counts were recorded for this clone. CDR3 nucleotides: TGTGCCAGCTCACCAGGGGTCGGCACTGAAGCTTTCTTT. Its translation is CASSPGVGTEAFF. The V call is TRBV18, the J call TRBJ1-1, with no clear D. Trimming took 2 bases from V and 4 from J, leaving 8 bases between them. Germline CDR1 KGHSH, CDR2 LQKENI. The CDR3 extends over 13 amino acids.

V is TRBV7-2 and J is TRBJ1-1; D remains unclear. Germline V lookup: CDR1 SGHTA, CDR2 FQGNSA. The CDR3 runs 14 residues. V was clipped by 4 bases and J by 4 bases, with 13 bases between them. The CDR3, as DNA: TGTGCCAGCAGCTACCAGGTGTTGGCCACTGAAGCTTTCTTT. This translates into CASSYQVLATEAFF. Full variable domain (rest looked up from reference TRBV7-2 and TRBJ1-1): GAGVSQSPSNKVTEKGKDVELRCDPISGHTALYWYRQSLGQGLEFLIYFQGNSAPDKSGLPSDRFSAERTGGSVSTLTIQRTQQEDSAVYLCASSYQVLATEAFFGQGTRLTVV.

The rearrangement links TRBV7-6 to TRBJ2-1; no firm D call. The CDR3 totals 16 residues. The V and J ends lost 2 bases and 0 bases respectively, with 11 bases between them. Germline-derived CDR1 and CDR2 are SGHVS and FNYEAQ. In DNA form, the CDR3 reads TGTGCCAGCAGCTTATCCCTCCAGAGCTCCTACAATGAGCAGTTCTTC. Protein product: CASSLSLQSSYNEQFF.

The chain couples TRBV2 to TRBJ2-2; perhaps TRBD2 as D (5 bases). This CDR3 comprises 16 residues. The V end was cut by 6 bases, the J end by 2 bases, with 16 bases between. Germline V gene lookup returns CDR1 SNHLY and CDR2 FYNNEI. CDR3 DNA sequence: TGTGCCAGCAGGGTAACTAGTCGCACAAACACCGGGGAGCTGTTTTTT. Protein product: CASRVTSRTNTGELFF.

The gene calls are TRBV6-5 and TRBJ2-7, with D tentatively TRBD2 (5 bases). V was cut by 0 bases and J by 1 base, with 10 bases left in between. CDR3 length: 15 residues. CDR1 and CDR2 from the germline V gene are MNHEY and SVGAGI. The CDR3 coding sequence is TGTGCCAGCAGTTACTCGTTCAGCGGATCCTACGAGCAGTACTTC. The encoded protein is CASSYSFSGSYEQYF.

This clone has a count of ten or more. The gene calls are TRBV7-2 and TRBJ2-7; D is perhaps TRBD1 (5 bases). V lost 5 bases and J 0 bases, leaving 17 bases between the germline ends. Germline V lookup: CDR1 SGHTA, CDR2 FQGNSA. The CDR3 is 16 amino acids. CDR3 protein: CASSLMGQVFSYEQYF. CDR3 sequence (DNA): TGTGCCAGCAGCCTAATGGGGCAGGTTTTCTCCTACGAGCAGTACTTC.

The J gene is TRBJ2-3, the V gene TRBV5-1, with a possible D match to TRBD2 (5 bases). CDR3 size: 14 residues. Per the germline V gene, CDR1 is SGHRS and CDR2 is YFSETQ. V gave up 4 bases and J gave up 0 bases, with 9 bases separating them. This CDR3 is CASSTDSSTDTQYF. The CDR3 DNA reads TGCGCCAGCAGCACGGACTCGAGCACAGATACGCAGTATTTT.

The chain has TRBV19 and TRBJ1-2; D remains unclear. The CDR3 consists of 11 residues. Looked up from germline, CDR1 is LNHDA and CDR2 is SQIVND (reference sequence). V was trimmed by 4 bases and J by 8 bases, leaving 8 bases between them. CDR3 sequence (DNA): TGTGCCAGTAGTAGGGAGACGGGCTACACCTTC. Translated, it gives CASSRETGYTF.

For the CDR3, the DNA is TGCCCGGGGGGAGAGCAGTACTTC. Translating gives CPGGEQYF. This chain connects TRBV20-1 to TRBJ2-7; 7 nucleotides match TRBD2. Germline lookup yields CDR1 DFQATT and CDR2 SNEGSKA (reference sequence). This CDR3 region has 8 residues.

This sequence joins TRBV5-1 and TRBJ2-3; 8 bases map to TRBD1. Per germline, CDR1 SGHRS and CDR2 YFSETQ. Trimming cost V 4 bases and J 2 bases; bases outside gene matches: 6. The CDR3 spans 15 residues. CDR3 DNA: TGCGCCAGCAGCGTGCGGACAGGGAACACAGATACGCAGTATTTT. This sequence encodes CASSVRTGNTDTQYF.

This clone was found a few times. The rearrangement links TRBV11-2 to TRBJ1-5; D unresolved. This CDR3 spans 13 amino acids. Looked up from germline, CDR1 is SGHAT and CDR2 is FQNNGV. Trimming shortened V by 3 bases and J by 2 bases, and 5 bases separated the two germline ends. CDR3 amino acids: CASSFSRNQPQHF. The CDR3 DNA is TGTGCCAGCAGCTTCTCGCGCAATCAGCCCCAGCATTTT.

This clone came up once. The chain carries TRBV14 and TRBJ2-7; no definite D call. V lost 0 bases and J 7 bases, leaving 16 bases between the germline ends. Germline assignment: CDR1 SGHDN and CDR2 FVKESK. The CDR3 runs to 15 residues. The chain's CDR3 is CASSQDDSIIREQYF. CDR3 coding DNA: TGTGCCAGCAGCCAAGATGACTCTATTATACGTGAGCAGTACTTC.

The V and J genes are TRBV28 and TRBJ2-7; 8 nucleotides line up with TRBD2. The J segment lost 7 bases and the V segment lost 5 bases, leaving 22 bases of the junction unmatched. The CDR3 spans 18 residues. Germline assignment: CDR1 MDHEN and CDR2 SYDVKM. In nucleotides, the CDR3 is TGTGCCAGCAGTCGCCCTTCCGGGACTAGAGGGCCCTTGAGGGAGCAGTACTTC. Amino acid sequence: CASSRPSGTRGPLREQYF.

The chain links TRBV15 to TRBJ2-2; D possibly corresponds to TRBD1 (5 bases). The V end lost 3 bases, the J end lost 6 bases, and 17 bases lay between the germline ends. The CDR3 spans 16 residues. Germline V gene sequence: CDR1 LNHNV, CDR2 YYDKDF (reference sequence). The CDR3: CATSSLLATGSGELFF. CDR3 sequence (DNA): TGTGCCACCAGCAGCTTATTAGCTACAGGCTCCGGGGAGCTGTTTTTT.

In nucleotides, the CDR3 is TGTGCCAGCAGCTTAGGGTTCGGGGGACAAAACTCCTACAATGAGCAGTTCTTC. Encoded protein: CASSLGFGGQNSYNEQFF. The J gene is TRBJ2-1, the V gene TRBV7-8; D tentatively reads TRBD1 or TRBD2 (6 bases each). V was trimmed by 1 base and J by 0 bases, leaving 16 bases between them. This CDR3 spans 18 amino acids. Germline CDR1 reads SGHVS; CDR2 reads FQNEAQ.